This TCR beta chain is drawn from a study of T cell repertoires in cytomegalovirus infection. Study-level information: CMV epitopes, recently identified HLA-C-restricted and well-studied HLA-B-restricted, were used. CMV infection together with matching HLA type was indicated by public TCR beta signatures.

This clonotype appeared a few times. Its target is unknown. TCRdb fed the reads into MiXCR, producing one record per CDR3 protein. The sample contains 700,000 to 900,000 distinct CDR3 sequences, about 27% of which appear only once. Study-level points and caveats: It was HLA-C-restricted CMV-specific TCR beta clonotypes that dominated the response ex vivo. Totalled public TCR beta family frequency picked out people who carried CMV plus the relevant HLA.

This TCR derives from a human donor in good health (CMV status not recorded). Some clones in this sample may be carry-over from other donors' samples. The material was cultured CD8+ T cells from PBMCs, obtained from culture after CMV antigen stimulation.

The CDR3 is CASRPWGDTGELFF. The CDR3 DNA reads TGTGCCAGCAGACCCTGGGGAGACACCGGGGAGCTGTTTTTT. The genes are TRBV27 and TRBJ2-2; D is perhaps TRBD2 (5 bases). V lost 6 bases and J lost 3, with 11 bases in between. This CDR3 is 14 amino acids long. Germline CDR1 and CDR2: MNHEY and SMNVEV (reference sequence).